This passage covers 7 T cell receptor beta chains from one sample sequenced in a study of cytomegalovirus exposure and HLA in healthy donors. 13 Jbeta primers and 60 Vbeta primers were used for the PCR. Here immunoSEQ multiplex PCR was the method, and the copy in TCRdb shows in-frame clones only, minus some. The sample shows about 160,000 clones, 80% of them seen only once. Specimen: PBMCs. All receptors derive from a man aged 18 to 29 in good health and CMV-seropositive.

This chain connects TRBV5-6 to TRBJ2-7; 7 nucleotides align to TRBD2. The V segment lost 4 bases and the J segment 2 bases; nucleotides outside the gene matches: 9. This CDR3 has 15 amino acids. Germline loops: CDR1 SGHDT, CDR2 YYEEEE. CDR3 sequence reads: CASSGGLGPPYEQYF. The DNA of the CDR3 is TGTGCCAGCAGCGGCGGACTAGGGCCTCCCTACGAGCAGTACTTC.

The chain recombines TRBV6-1 with TRBJ1-1, with D perhaps matching TRBD1 (5 bases). The CDR3 is made up of 14 amino acids. Germline lookup yields CDR1 MNHNS and CDR2 SASEGT. Trimming shortened V by 6 bases and J by 1 base, and 12 bases separated the two germline ends. The CDR3 nucleotides are TGTGCCAGCAGGGGAGGGGCGAGGAACACTGAAGCTTTCTTT. The encoded protein is CASRGGARNTEAFF.

V is TRBV18 and J is TRBJ2-1; the D is unclear. Trimming removed 5 bases from V and 0 bases from J, with 14 bases in between. In germline, CDR1 is KGHSH, CDR2 LQKENI. The length of the CDR3 is 16 residues. CDR3 nucleotide sequence: TGTGCCAGCTCATCAACCTCACAGAGCTCCTACAATGAGCAGTTCTTC. This sequence encodes CASSSTSQSSYNEQFF.

Concerning this clone: The junction departs from the called germline gene at one end, perhaps through a read error. J is TRBJ1-2 and V is TRBV19; D uncertain. The CDR3 contains 14 residues. Germline V gene sequence: CDR1 LNHDA, CDR2 SQIVND (reference sequence). CDR3 sequence: CASKPPGAKYGYTF. The CDR3 bases are TGTGCCAGCAAACCCCCGGGAGCTAAATATGGCTACACCTTC. The full variable domain, completed using reference TRBV19 and TRBJ1-2, is DGGITQSPKYLFRKEGQNVTLSCEQNLNHDAMYWYRQDPGQGLRLIYYSQIVNDFQKGDIAEGYSVSREKKESFPLTVTSAQKNPTAFYLCASKPPGAKYGYTFGSGTRLTVV.

J is TRBJ1-1 and V is TRBV7-2, with 8 bases aligning to TRBD1. Germline lookup yields CDR1 SGHTA and CDR2 FQGNSA. After removal of 5 bases from V and 4 bases from J, the junction contained 6 bases not matched to a gene. This CDR3 has 14 residues. The CDR3 sequence is CASSPWTGITEAFF. The CDR3 DNA follows: TGTGCCAGCAGCCCCTGGACAGGGATCACTGAAGCTTTCTTT. Variable domain in full (rest from reference TRBV7-2 and TRBJ1-1): GAGVSQSPSNKVTEKGKDVELRCDPISGHTALYWYRQSLGQGLEFLIYFQGNSAPDKSGLPSDRFSAERTGGSVSTLTIQRTQQEDSAVYLCASSPWTGITEAFFGQGTRLTVV.

This clone was counted between two and nine times. The CDR3 region has the DNA TGTGCCAGCAGCGTAGAAATAGGCGGCTACGAGCAGTACTTC. It is translated as CASSVEIGGYEQYF. The chain joins TRBV9 to TRBJ2-7; D remains ambiguous. Germline V gene lookup returns CDR1 SGDLS and CDR2 YYNGEE. The CDR3 consists of 14 residues. Trimming pared 0 bases from V and 3 bases from J, leaving 10 bases between.

The V and J genes are TRBV6-1 and TRBJ2-7; 10 bases are a match to TRBD2. From germline, CDR1 is MNHNS and CDR2 SASEGT. The V gene end was trimmed by 5 bases and the J gene end by 4 bases; junction bases not matched to a gene: 5. The CDR3 is 14 residues long. The CDR3 spells CASSTTSGRYEQYF. The CDR3 bases are TGTGCCAGCAGTACGACTAGCGGGCGTTACGAGCAGTACTTC.